This TCR beta chain was recorded in a study of T cell responses to AZD1222 COVID-19 vaccine (dated by TCRdb to the early 2020s). The study in broad terms: AZD1222 recipients whose second dose came at about 4 weeks and those whose second dose came at about 12 weeks were combined into one group, since spike-specific TCR depth and breadth did not differ between the two schedules. A total of 233 trial participants underwent TCR sequencing, of whom 207 received two doses of AZD1222 and some 25 received two doses of the MenACWY control vaccine. Trial participants were enrolled into age subgroups of 18-55, 56-69 and 70-plus years, which contained roughly 140, 27 and 60 TCR-sequenced participants, respectively. Study-wide findings and limitations: CD4 TCRs associated with the vaccine covered the entire spike protein, and the dominant responses were in regions 160-218 and 743-854. Participants were mostly white British, with more females than males. The authors suggested clonal diversity may have been underestimated. After two AZD1222 doses, spike-specific TCR breadth and depth were significantly higher than at day 0 and than in MenACWY recipients. Because no day 14 peak-response samples were available, the repertoires could be characterized only after the peak T cell response. Reportedly, close to half of the unique spike-specific TCRs recognized epitopes lying outside the regions that are mutated in the B.1.351 and B.1.1.7 variants. Conclusions about previously exposed vaccinees are limited because only six or seven AZD1222 recipients were SARS-CoV-2 seropositive at baseline. The 56-69-year group was small, and its depth increase did not reach significance, likely because of low power.

The label giving this sample's time point can be read as: baseline before first vaccination. Vaccinee samples came from UK trials COV001 and COV002, including a single-blind randomized controlled phase 2/3 trial of AZD1222 (ChAdOx1 nCoV-19) in healthy adults. For TCRbeta chain sequencing, PBMC samples were collected from trial participants at day 0 and at day 28 after the second dose. From the germline V gene, CDR1 is LGHNA and CDR2 is YNFKEQ. Spanning cysteine to phenylalanine, the CDR3 consists of 17 amino acids. The read is trimmed to its CDR3 DNA, 51 bases read in frame from base 1. The V and J ends are trimmed by 0 bases and 0 bases, leaving 13 bases between them. With regard to this clone: The clone's antigen remains unknown. Base qualities were left out, and no much larger clone turns up one base away.

The CDR3 regions of human TCRbeta chains were analyzed by immunosequencing. On the study's bioinformatics: TCRs in the repertoires were compared against a reference library of SARS-CoV-2-specific TCRs that had been generated with the MIRA antigen-specificity platform. Breadth was defined as the fraction of unique TCRs that were SARS-CoV-2-associated. Depth was defined as the fraction of total T cells that were SARS-CoV-2-associated. Each spike-specific TCR was assigned to its reactive spike region and to a CD4 or CD8 class using the MIRA data. Log10-transformed breadth and depth values were compared by one-way ANOVA with Sidak's multiple comparisons tests. TCRdb stores this immuneACCESS table with in-frame sequences only. Part of the clones is absent; in the studies checked, under half of the shortfall reflects unresolved V genes, and no reason is known for the rest. Clone size and the V and J calls come from that table; the DNA yielded D and trimming. The sample yields about 130,000 clones; about nine tenths were counted once. The ten most abundant clones make up approximately 1.5% of the sample.

The material was peripheral blood, obtained on day 0 of AZD1222 vaccination. The rearrangement joined TRBV4-2 to TRBJ2-3, with a tentative D call of TRBD1 or TRBD2, each matching 7 bases. This TCR came from an adult in good health. The CDR3: CASSQEAQGGSTDTQYF. The nucleotides read TGTGCCAGCAGCCAAGAGGCTCAGGGGGGGAGCACAGATACGCAGTATTTT.